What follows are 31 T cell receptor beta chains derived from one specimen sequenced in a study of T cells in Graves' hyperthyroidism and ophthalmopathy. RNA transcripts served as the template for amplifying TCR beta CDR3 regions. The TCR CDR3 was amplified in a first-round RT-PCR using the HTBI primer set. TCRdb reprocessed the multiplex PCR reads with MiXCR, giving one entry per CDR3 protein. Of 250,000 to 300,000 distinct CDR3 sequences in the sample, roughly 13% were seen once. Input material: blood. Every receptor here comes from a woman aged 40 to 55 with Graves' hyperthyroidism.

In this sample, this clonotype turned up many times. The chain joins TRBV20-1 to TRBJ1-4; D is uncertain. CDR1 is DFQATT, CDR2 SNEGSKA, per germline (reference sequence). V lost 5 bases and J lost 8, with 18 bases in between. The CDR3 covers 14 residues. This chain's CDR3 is CSAPSFRGEEKLFF. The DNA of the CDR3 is TGCAGTGCTCCCTCGTTTCGAGGAGAGGAAAAACTGTTTTTT.

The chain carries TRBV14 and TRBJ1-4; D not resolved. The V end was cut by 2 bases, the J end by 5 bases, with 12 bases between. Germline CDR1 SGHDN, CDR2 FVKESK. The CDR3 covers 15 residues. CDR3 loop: CASSQYARRNEKLFF. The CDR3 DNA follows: TGTGCCAGCAGCCAATACGCCCGTCGAAATGAAAAACTGTTTTTT.

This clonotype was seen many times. The CDR3 protein is CASRRTVSNQPQHF. CDR3 DNA sequence: TGTGCCAGCAGAAGGACAGTTAGCAATCAGCCCCAGCATTTT. J is TRBJ1-5 and V is TRBV6-1, with a possible D match to TRBD1 (6 bases). The V and J ends lost 6 bases and 0 bases respectively, with 9 bases between them. The CDR3 is 14 amino acids. The germline V gene has CDR1 MNHNS and CDR2 SASEGT.

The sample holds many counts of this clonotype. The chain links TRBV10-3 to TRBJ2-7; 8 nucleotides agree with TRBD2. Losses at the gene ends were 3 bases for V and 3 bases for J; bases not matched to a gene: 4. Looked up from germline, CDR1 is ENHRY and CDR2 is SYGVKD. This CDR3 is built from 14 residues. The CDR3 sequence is CAISDSSGVYEQYF. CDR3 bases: TGTGCCATCAGTGACAGTAGCGGGGTCTACGAGCAGTACTTC.

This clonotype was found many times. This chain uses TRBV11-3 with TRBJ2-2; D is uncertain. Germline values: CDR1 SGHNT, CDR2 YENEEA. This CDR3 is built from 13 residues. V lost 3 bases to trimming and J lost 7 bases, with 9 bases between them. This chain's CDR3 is CASSFMTGGELFF. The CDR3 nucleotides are TGTGCCAGCAGCTTCATGACGGGCGGGGAGCTGTTTTTT.

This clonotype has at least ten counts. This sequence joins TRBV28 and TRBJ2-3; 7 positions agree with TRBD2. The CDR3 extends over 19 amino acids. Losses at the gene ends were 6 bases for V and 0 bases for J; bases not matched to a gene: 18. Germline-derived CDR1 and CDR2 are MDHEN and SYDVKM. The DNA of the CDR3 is TGTGCCAGCAGCCCTTCAAGGCCCGGTGGACTAGGGAGCACAGATACGCAGTATTTT. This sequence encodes CASSPSRPGGLGSTDTQYF.

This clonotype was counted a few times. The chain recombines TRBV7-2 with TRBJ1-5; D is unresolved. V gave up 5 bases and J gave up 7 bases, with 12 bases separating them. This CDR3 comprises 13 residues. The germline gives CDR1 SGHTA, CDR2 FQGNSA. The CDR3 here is CASSGWAGQPQHF. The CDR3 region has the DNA TGTGCCAGCAGCGGGTGGGCGGGGCAGCCCCAGCATTTT.

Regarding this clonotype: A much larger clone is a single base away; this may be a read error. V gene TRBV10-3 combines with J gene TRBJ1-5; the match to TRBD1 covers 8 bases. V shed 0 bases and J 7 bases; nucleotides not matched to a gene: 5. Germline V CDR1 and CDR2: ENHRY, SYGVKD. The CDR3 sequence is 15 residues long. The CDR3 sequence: CAISESDRAWQPQHF. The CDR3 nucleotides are TGTGCCATCAGTGAGTCGGACAGGGCATGGCAGCCCCAGCATTTT.

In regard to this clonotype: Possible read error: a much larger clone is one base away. The CDR3 reads CSARAWDSYLGGNQPQHF. CDR3 DNA: TGCAGTGCTAGAGCTTGGGACAGCTATCTTGGGGGCAATCAGCCCCAGCATTTT. The V call is TRBV20-1, the J call TRBJ1-5, with 7 bases aligning to TRBD1. Germline V gene lookup returns CDR1 DFQATT and CDR2 SNEGSKA (reference sequence). This CDR3 comprises 18 residues. J gave up 2 bases and V 1 base, and 14 bases lay outside the gene matches.

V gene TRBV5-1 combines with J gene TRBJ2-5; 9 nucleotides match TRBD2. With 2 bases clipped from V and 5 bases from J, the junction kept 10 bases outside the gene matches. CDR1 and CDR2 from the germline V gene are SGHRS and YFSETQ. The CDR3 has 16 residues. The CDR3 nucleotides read TGCGCCAGCAGCTTATCTCCCGGGACTAGCAAGGAGACCCAGTACTTC. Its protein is CASSLSPGTSKETQYF.

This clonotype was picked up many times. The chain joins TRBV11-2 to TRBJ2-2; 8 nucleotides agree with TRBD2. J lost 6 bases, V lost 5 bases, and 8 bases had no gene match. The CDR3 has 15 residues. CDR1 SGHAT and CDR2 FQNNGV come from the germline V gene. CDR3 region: CASSPARGGPGELFF. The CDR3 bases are TGTGCCAGCAGCCCAGCCCGGGGGGGGCCCGGGGAGCTGTTTTTT.

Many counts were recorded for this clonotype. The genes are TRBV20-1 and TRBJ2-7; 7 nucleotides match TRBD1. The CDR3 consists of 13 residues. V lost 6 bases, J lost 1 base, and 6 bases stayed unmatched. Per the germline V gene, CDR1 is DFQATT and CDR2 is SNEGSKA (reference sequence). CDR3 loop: CSARRDSSYEQYF. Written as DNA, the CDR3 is TGCAGTGCACGCCGGGACAGTTCCTACGAGCAGTACTTC.

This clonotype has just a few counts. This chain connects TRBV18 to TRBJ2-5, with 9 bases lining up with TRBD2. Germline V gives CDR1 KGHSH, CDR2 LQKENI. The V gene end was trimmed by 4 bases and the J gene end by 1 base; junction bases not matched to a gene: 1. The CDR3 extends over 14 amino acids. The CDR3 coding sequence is TGTGCCAGCTCACTACTAGCGGGCCAAGAGACCCAGTACTTC. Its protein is CASSLLAGQETQYF.

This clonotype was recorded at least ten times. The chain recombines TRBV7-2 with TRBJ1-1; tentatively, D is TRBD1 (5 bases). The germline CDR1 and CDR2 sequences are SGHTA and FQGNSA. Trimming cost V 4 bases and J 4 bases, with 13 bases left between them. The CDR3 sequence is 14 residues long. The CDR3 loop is CASSSSRGSTEAFF. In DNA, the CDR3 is TGTGCCAGCAGCTCCAGTCGGGGGAGCACTGAAGCTTTCTTT.

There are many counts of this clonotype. The CDR3 DNA follows: TGTGCCAGCAGTTACTCAGCTAGCGGGACGTACGAGCAGTACTTC. This translates into CASSYSASGTYEQYF. The chain uses TRBV6-5 and TRBJ2-7, with 9 bases identical to TRBD2. The V segment lost 0 bases and the J segment 4 bases; nucleotides outside the gene matches: 4. CDR3 size: 15 residues. Germline CDR1 MNHEY, CDR2 SVGAGI.

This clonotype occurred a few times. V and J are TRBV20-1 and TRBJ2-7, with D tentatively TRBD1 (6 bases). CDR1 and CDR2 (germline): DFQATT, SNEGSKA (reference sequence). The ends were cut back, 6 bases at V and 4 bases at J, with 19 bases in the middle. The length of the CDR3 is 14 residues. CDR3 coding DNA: TGCAGTGCAGGGGGTGGATTGAGGGGATACGAGCAGTACTTC. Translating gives CSAGGGLRGYEQYF.

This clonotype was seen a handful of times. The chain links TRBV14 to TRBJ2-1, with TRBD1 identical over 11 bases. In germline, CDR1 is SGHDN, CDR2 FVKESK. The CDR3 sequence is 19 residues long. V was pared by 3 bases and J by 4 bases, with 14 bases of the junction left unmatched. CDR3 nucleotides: TGTGCCAGCAGCCAGGGACAGGGGGTATACCATAAGGCTTACAATGAGCAGTTCTTC. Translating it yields CASSQGQGVYHKAYNEQFF. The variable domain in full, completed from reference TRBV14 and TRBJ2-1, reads EAGVTQFPSHSVIEKGQTVTLRCDPISGHDNLYWYRRVMGKEIKFLLHFVKESKQDESGMPNNRFLAERTGGTYSTLKVQPAELEDSGVYFCASSQGQGVYHKAYNEQFFGPGTRLTVL.

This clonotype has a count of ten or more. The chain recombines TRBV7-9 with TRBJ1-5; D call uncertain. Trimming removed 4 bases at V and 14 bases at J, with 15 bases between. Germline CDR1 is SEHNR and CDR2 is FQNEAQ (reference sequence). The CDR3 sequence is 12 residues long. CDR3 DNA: TGTGCCAGCAGCTCGGAGGGAGGGTCTAAGCATTTT. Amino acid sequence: CASSSEGGSKHF.

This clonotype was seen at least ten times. The CDR3 sequence: CASTVRGGELFF. The CDR3 DNA reads as TGCGCCAGCACGGTCCGGGGCGGGGAGCTGTTTTTT. The chain recombines TRBV10-2 with TRBJ2-2; D is perhaps TRBD2 (5 bases). Between the trimmed V and J ends, which lost 7 bases and 7 bases, there was a span of 10 bases. The CDR3 extends over 12 amino acids. Germline lookup yields CDR1 WSHSY and CDR2 SAAADI.

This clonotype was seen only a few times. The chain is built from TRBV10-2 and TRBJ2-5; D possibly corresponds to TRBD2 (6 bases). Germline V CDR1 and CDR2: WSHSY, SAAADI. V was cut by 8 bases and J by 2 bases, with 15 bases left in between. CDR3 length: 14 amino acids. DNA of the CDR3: TGCGCCAGCGCCCGACTAGGCAGACAAGAGACCCAGTACTTC. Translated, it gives CASARLGRQETQYF.

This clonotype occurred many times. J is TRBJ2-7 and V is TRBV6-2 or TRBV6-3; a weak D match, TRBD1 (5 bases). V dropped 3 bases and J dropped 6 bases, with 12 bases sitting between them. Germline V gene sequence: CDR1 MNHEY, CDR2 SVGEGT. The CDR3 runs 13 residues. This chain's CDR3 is CASSYGQGGEQYF. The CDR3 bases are TGTGCCAGCAGTTATGGGCAGGGTGGCGAGCAGTACTTC.

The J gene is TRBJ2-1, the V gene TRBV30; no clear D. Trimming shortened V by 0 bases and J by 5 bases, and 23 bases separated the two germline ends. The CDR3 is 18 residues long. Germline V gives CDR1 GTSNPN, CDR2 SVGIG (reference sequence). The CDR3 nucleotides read TGTGCCTGGAGTGTCTTTGGGGTCACATCTCAAGCGAACAATGAGCAGTTCTTC. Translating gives CAWSVFGVTSQANNEQFF.

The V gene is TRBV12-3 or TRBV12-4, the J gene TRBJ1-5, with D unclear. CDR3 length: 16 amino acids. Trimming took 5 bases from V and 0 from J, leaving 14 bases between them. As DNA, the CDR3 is TGTGCCAGCAGTCGCAGCTCGACGGTTAGCAATCAGCCCCAGCATTTT. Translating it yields CASSRSSTVSNQPQHF.

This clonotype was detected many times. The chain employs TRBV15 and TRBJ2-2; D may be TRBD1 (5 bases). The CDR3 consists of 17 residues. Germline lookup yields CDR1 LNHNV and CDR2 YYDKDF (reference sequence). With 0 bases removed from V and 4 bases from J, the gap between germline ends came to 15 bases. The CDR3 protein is CATSRDLQVESTGELFF. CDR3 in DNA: TGTGCCACCAGCAGAGATTTACAGGTCGAGAGCACCGGGGAGCTGTTTTTT.

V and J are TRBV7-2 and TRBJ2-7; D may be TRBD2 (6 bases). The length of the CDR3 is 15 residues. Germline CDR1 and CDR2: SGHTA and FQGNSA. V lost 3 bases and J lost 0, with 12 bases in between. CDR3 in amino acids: CASSFRRASSYEQYF. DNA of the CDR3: TGTGCCAGCAGCTTTAGGAGGGCGAGCTCCTACGAGCAGTACTTC.

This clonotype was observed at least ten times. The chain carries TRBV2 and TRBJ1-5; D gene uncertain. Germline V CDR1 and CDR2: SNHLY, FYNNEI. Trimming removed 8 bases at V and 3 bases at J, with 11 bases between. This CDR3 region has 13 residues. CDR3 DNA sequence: TGTGCCAGCGGCATCCCACCCAATCAGCCCCAGCATTTT. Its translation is CASGIPPNQPQHF.

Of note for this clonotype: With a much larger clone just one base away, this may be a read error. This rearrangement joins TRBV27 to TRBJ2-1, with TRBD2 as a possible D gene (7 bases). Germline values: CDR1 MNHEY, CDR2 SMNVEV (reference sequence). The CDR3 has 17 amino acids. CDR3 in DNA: TGTGCCAGCAGTGGGGGGGGCAGCTTGAGCTCCTACAGTGAGCAGTTCTTC. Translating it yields CASSGGGSLSSYSEQFF.

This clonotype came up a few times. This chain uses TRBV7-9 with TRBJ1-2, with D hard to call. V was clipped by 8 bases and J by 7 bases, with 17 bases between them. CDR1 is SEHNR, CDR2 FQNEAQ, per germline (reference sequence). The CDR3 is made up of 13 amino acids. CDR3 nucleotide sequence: TGTGCCAGCGGCCAGGCAGCCGGACTTGGCTACACCTTC. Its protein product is CASGQAAGLGYTF. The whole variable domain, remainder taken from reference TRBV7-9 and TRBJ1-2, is DTGVSQNPRHKITKRGQNVTFRCDPISEHNRLYWYRQTLGQGPEFLTYFQNEAQLEKSRLLSDRFSAERPKGSFSTLEIQRTEQGDSAMYLCASGQAAGLGYTFGSGTRLTVV.

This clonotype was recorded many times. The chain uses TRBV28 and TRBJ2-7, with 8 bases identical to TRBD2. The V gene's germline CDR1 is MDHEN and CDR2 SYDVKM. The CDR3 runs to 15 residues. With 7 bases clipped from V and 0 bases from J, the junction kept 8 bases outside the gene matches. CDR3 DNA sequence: TGTGCCAGCAACACTATCACTAGCGGCTCCTACGAGCAGTACTTC. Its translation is CASNTITSGSYEQYF.

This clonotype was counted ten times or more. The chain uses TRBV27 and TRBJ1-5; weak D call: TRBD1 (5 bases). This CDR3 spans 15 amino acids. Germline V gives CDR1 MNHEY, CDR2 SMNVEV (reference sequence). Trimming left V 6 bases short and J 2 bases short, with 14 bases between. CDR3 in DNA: TGTGCCAGCAGCAGGGAAGGTTTGCGCAATCAGCCCCAGCATTTT. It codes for CASSREGLRNQPQHF.

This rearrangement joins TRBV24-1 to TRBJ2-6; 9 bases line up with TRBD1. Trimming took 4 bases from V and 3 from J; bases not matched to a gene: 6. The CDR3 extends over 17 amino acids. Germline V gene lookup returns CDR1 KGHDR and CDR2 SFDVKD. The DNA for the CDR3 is TGTGCCACCAGTGAGCTGGACAGGGGAAGTGGGGCCAACGTCCTGACTTTC. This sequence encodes CATSELDRGSGANVLTF.